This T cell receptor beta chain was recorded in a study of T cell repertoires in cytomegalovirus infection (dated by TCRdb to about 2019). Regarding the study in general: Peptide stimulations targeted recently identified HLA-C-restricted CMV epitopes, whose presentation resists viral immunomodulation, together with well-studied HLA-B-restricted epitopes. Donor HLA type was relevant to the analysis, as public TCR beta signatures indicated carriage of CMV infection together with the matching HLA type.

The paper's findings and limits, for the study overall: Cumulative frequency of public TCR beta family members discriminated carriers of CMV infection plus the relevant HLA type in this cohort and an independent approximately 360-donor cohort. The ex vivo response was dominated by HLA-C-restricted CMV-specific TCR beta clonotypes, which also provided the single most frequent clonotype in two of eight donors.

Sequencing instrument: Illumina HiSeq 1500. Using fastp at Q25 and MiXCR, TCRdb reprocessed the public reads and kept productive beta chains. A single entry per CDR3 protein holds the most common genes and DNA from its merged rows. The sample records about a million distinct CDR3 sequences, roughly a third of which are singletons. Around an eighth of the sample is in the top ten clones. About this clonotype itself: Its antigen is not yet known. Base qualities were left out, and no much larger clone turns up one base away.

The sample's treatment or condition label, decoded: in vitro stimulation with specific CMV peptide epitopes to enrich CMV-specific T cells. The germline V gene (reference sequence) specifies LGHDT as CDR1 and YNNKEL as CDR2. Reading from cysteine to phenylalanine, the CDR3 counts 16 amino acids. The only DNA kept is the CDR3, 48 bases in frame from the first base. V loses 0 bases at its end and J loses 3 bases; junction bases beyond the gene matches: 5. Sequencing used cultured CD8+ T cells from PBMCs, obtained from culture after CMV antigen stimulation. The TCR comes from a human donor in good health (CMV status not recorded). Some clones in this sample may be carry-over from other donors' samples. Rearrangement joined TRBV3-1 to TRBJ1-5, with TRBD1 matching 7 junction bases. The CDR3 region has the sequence CASSQDSTGDNQPQHF. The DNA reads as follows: TGTGCCAGCAGCCAAGATTCTACAGGGGACAATCAGCCCCAGCATTTT.